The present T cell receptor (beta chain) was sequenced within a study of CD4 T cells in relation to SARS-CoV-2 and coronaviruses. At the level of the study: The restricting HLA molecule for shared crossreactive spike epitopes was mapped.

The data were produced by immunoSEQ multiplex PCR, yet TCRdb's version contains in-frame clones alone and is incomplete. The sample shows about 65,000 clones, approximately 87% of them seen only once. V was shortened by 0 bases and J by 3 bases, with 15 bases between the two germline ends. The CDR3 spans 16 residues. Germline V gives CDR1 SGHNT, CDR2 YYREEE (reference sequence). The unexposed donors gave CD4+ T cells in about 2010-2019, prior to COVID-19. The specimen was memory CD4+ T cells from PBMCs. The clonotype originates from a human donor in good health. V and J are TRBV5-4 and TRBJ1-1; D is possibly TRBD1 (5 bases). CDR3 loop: CASSLGDWGFDTEAFF. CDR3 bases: TGTGCCAGCAGCTTGGGGGATTGGGGGTTTGACACTGAAGCTTTCTTT.